This TCR beta chain was observed in a study of T cell responses to AZD1222 COVID-19 vaccine. Study observations and caveats: Spike was spanned by vaccine-associated CD4 TCRs, which were dominant at 160-218 and 743-854.

Method: immunoSEQ multiplex PCR; TCRdb's copy keeps in-frame clones and lacks some. The repertoire includes nearly 110,000 clones, approximately 90% of them detected once, and 7.5% to 9.5% sits in the top ten. The V end was cut by 3 bases, the J end by 0 bases, with 4 bases between. Germline lookup yields CDR1 SGHRS and CDR2 YFSETQ. This CDR3 is built from 12 residues. On this clone: Its antigen remains unidentified.

The receptor comes from an adult who received the AZD1222 COVID-19 vaccine. Sequencing used peripheral blood, obtained 28 days after the second AZD1222 dose. The V call is TRBV5-1, the J call TRBJ2-7; no clear D. The CDR3 nucleotides read TGCGCCAGCAGCTATCTCTCCTACGAGCAGTACTTC. This translates into CASSYLSYEQYF.